This record concerns one T cell receptor (beta chain) sequence. The sample originates from a study of resident and recirculating memory T cells in vitiligo. With 6 bases removed from V and 5 bases from J, the gap between germline ends came to 20 bases. Germline V gene sequence: CDR1 MNHNY, CDR2 SVGAGI (reference sequence). This CDR3 has 16 amino acids. Profiled with immunoSEQ multiplex PCR; TCRdb holds only in-frame clones, not every one. Found here are about 76,000 clones, about 91% of them singletons; the top ten hold roughly 5%. The rearrangement joins TRBV6-6 to TRBJ1-5; D uncertain. The source of this sequence is a male donor with vitiligo. Sequenced: blood. The CDR3 nucleotides are TGTGCCAGCAGCCCAAAAAGGCTTATGGAGGATCAGCCCCAGCATTTT. Its protein is CASSPKRLMEDQPQHF.